These 13 T cell receptor beta chains share one sample of origin, sequenced in a study of blood T cell repertoires in COVID-19. Only in-frame clones appear in the TCRdb table, and some are missing; sequencing was by immunoSEQ multiplex PCR. There are about 220,000 clones in the sample; over 75% occur only once, and about 2.4% lies in the top ten. The specimen sequenced was peripheral blood. These receptors were taken from a woman in her sixties or seventies with COVID-19, enrolled during active disease.

The gene calls are TRBV7-9 and TRBJ1-1; 7 bases agree with TRBD1. Germline V gene lookup returns CDR1 SEHNR and CDR2 FQNEAQ (reference sequence). V was clipped by 3 bases and J by 2 bases; unmatched bases: 9. CDR3 size: 16 residues. The CDR3 spells CASSLQGGGSNTEAFF. CDR3 bases: TGTGCCAGCAGCTTGCAGGGGGGCGGAAGTAACACTGAAGCTTTCTTT.

The rearrangement uses TRBV9 and TRBJ1-4; D perhaps matches TRBD1 (5 bases). Germline assignment: CDR1 SGDLS and CDR2 YYNGEE. V lost 2 bases, J lost 2 bases, and 16 bases lay in between. CDR3 size: 17 residues. The CDR3 here is CASSVRVTDLTNEKLFF. In DNA form, the CDR3 reads TGTGCCAGCAGCGTCAGGGTGACCGACCTCACTAATGAAAAACTGTTTTTT.

V usage is TRBV4-3 and J usage is TRBJ1-2; D is undetermined. The CDR3 is made up of 15 amino acids. The V and J ends lost 4 bases and 5 bases respectively, with 17 bases between them. The germline gives CDR1 LGHNA, CDR2 YSLEER. This CDR3 reads CASSLSERVEYGYTF. In DNA form, the CDR3 reads TGCGCCAGCAGCCTTAGCGAGCGAGTTGAGTATGGCTACACCTTC.

The CDR3 DNA reads TGCAGCGTACGTTCGAGGGCTAGCGTAGATACGCAGTATTTT. It yields the protein CSVRSRASVDTQYF. This chain joins TRBV29-1 and TRBJ2-3; possible D gene TRBD2, 6 bases. CDR1 is SQVTM and CDR2 is ANQGSEA in the germline V gene. Trimming stripped 6 bases from V and 5 bases from J, with 18 bases between. This CDR3 is 14 amino acids long.

V and J are TRBV7-8 and TRBJ1-2; D is uncertain. The V gene's germline CDR1 is SGHVS and CDR2 FQNEAQ. The CDR3 spans 14 residues. V was pared by 1 base and J by 0 bases, with 6 bases between. For the CDR3, the DNA is TGTGCCAGCAGCTTAGTCGGGGCTAACTATGGCTACACCTTC. It codes for CASSLVGANYGYTF. Full variable domain (missing parts from reference TRBV7-8 and TRBJ1-2): GAGVSQSPRYKVAKRGQDVALRCDPISGHVSLFWYQQALGQGPEFLTYFQNEAQLDKSGLPSDRFFAERPEGSVSTLKIQRTQQEDSAVYLCASSLVGANYGYTFGSGTRLTVV.

The chain joins TRBV2 to TRBJ1-2, with TRBD1 identical over 9 bases. The CDR3 spans 16 residues. Trimming took 0 bases from V and 3 from J; bases not matched to a gene: 5. Per germline, CDR1 SNHLY and CDR2 FYNNEI. CDR3 loop: CASSEARGTGYYGYTF. Here the CDR3 DNA reads TGTGCCAGCAGTGAAGCGCGCGGGACAGGGTACTATGGCTACACCTTC.

This clone was counted once. The V call is TRBV4-3, the J call TRBJ2-1; 8 bases fit TRBD2. J gave up 2 bases and V 5 bases, and 11 bases lay outside the gene matches. The CDR3 is 17 residues long. Germline V gives CDR1 LGHNA, CDR2 YSLEER. In DNA form, the CDR3 reads TGCGCCAGCAGCTTTCATTCGGGACTAGGGACCTACAATGAGCAGTTCTTC. Its translation is CASSFHSGLGTYNEQFF.

This chain uses TRBV6-2 or TRBV6-3 with TRBJ1-1; perhaps TRBD1 as D (6 bases). Trimming left V 4 bases short and J 5 bases short, with 20 bases between. This CDR3 is built from 16 residues. The germline V gene encodes CDR1 MNHEY and CDR2 SVGEGT. The CDR3 DNA is TGTGCCAGCAGTTCGGCCAATGGCAGGGGCAAAACTGAAGCTTTCTTT. Translation gives CASSSANGRGKTEAFF.

This rearrangement joins TRBV18 to TRBJ1-5; 9 bases map to TRBD1. Germline V gives CDR1 KGHSH, CDR2 LQKENI. The junction had 4 bases not matched to a gene; V was cut back by 5 bases and J by 5 bases. The CDR3 sequence is 14 residues long. CDR3 nucleotides: TGTGCCAGCTCAGTACAGGGGGCAGATCAGCCCCAGCATTTT. It codes for CASSVQGADQPQHF.

This chain links TRBV7-2 with TRBJ1-2; D ambiguous. This CDR3 spans 14 amino acids. Germline V lookup: CDR1 SGHTA, CDR2 FQGNSA. Trimming left V 11 bases short and J 5 bases short, with 21 bases between. The CDR3 bases are TGTGCCGTAGCGTTTAACTCGCCGGTTTATGGCTACACCTTC. Its protein product is CAVAFNSPVYGYTF.

V usage is TRBV4-3 and J usage is TRBJ2-7; D uncertain. V was pared by 1 base and J by 5 bases, with 6 bases between. Looked up from germline, CDR1 is LGHNA and CDR2 is YSLEER. The length of the CDR3 is 12 residues. In DNA, the CDR3 is TGCGCCAGCAGCCAAGGGGCGAACGAGCAGTACTTC. Translated: CASSQGANEQYF.

The chain combines TRBV9 with TRBJ2-2, with TRBD1 matching 8 bases. In germline, CDR1 is SGDLS, CDR2 YYNGEE. The CDR3 is 14 residues long. V was clipped by 3 bases and J by 6 bases; unmatched bases: 4. CDR3 protein: CASSGRTGSGELFF. CDR3 DNA sequence: TGTGCCAGCAGCGGACGGACAGGGTCCGGGGAGCTGTTTTTT.

The rearrangement joins TRBV7-9 to TRBJ2-7; D is uncertain. CDR3 size: 14 residues. Trimming took 2 bases from V and 0 from J, leaving 8 bases between them. CDR1 and CDR2 from the germline V gene are SEHNR and FQNEAQ (reference sequence). The CDR3 reads CASSLPLSSYEQYF. Written as DNA, the CDR3 is TGTGCCAGCAGCTTACCCCTTAGCTCCTACGAGCAGTACTTC. Full variable domain (outside the CDR3, taken from reference TRBV7-9 and TRBJ2-7): DTGVSQNPRHKITKRGQNVTFRCDPISEHNRLYWYRQTLGQGPEFLTYFQNEAQLEKSRLLSDRFSAERPKGSFSTLEIQRTEQGDSAMYLCASSLPLSSYEQYFGPGTRLTVT.